A single sample is the source of the 15 T cell receptor beta chains below, sequenced in a study of blood T cell repertoires in COVID-19. The repertoire was sequenced with immunoSEQ multiplex PCR; TCRdb's copy has only in-frame clones and lacks some. In the table there are around 280,000 clones, 88% of which are singletons. The source material was peripheral blood. The receptors originated from a woman aged 25 to 45 with COVID-19, enrolled during active disease.

The chain uses TRBV18 and TRBJ1-3, with D hard to call. V lost 2 bases to trimming and J lost 4 bases, with 9 bases between them. Germline V gives CDR1 KGHSH, CDR2 LQKENI. This CDR3 has 14 residues. The CDR3 here is CASSPGQVGNTIYF. The CDR3 DNA is TGTGCCAGCTCACCAGGGCAGGTCGGAAACACCATATATTTT.

V is TRBV7-9 and J is TRBJ2-1; tentatively, D is TRBD2 (6 bases). Germline lookup yields CDR1 SEHNR and CDR2 FQNEAQ (reference sequence). This CDR3 comprises 17 residues. V lost 4 bases and J lost 0, with 16 bases in between. CDR3 in amino acids: CASSSPKLGGSYNEQFF. The CDR3 bases are TGTGCCAGCAGCTCGCCTAAGCTGGGGGGCTCCTACAATGAGCAGTTCTTC.

The genes are TRBV6-2 or TRBV6-3 and TRBJ2-7; 9 nucleotides agree with TRBD1. With V trimmed by 5 bases and J by 3 bases, 5 bases remained unmatched. Germline V gives CDR1 MNHEY, CDR2 SVGEGT. The CDR3 sequence is 14 residues long. For the CDR3, the DNA is TGTGCCAGCAGTAATCGACAGGGGGGCTACGAGCAGTACTTC. Amino acids: CASSNRQGGYEQYF.

The DNA of the CDR3 is TGTGCCAGCAGTCAGAATAAGGGGGCTGGGGAAGCTTTCTTT. Residues: CASSQNKGAGEAFF. The J gene is TRBJ1-1, the V gene TRBV6-4; 7 nucleotides align to TRBD1. Trimming at V came to 5 bases and at J to 8 bases, leaving 11 bases not matched to a gene. The CDR3 has 14 amino acids. Per germline, CDR1 MRHNA and CDR2 SNTAGT.

The gene calls are TRBV7-8 and TRBJ2-1; 14 bases are shared with TRBD2. The CDR3 loop spans 20 amino acids. Per the germline V gene, CDR1 is SGHVS and CDR2 is FQNEAQ. V dropped 4 bases and J dropped 2; count of bases not matched to a gene: 13. CDR3 region: CASSSRPGLAGEGTYNEQFF. The CDR3 nucleotides read TGTGCCAGCAGCTCCCGTCCGGGACTAGCGGGAGAAGGGACCTACAATGAGCAGTTCTTC.

CDR3 in amino acids: CASSEAGPLHDTQYF. The DNA for the CDR3 is TGCGCCAGCAGTGAAGCAGGGCCCTTACACGATACGCAGTATTTT. The rearrangement joins TRBV10-1 to TRBJ2-3; perhaps TRBD1 as D (5 bases). The CDR3 length is 15 residues. V gave up 3 bases and J gave up 6 bases, with 16 bases separating them. The germline CDR1 and CDR2 sequences are WNHNN and SYGVQD (reference sequence).

The J gene is TRBJ1-4, the V gene TRBV9, with D hard to call. The length of the CDR3 is 14 residues. Germline V gene data show CDR1 as SGDLS and CDR2 as YYNGEE. V shed 3 bases and J shed 5 bases, with 11 bases lying between them. CDR3 nucleotide sequence: TGTGCCAGCAGCGCGGGGAGGGTCAATGAAAAACTGTTTTTT. Translated: CASSAGRVNEKLFF. The whole variable domain, remainder taken from reference TRBV9 and TRBJ1-4, is DSGVTQTPKHLITATGQRVTLRCSPRSGDLSVYWYQQSLDQGLQFLIQYYNGEERAKGNILERFSAQQFPDLHSELNLSSLELGDSALYFCASSAGRVNEKLFFGSGTQLSVL.

This rearrangement joins TRBV3-1 (or the pseudogene TRBV3-2) to TRBJ1-4, with TRBD1 matching 9 bases. In germline, CDR1 is LGHDT, CDR2 YNNKEL (reference sequence). This CDR3 has 14 residues. J gave up 8 bases and V 5 bases, and 6 bases lay outside the gene matches. This CDR3 is CASSFGTGKEKLFF. CDR3 DNA sequence: TGTGCCAGCAGCTTCGGGACAGGGAAGGAAAAACTGTTTTTT.

The V gene is TRBV28, the J gene TRBJ2-3, with D perhaps TRBD2 (6 bases). Germline CDR1 MDHEN, CDR2 SYDVKM. V lost 4 bases and J 2 bases, leaving 16 bases between the germline ends. This CDR3 contains 16 residues. CDR3 residues: CASSSLWIADTDTQYF. CDR3 DNA sequence: TGTGCCAGCAGTTCCCTATGGATAGCGGACACAGATACGCAGTATTTT.

The V gene is TRBV19, the J gene TRBJ1-4; TRBD1 agrees at 10 bases. This CDR3 comprises 14 residues. Germline CDR1 is LNHDA and CDR2 is SQIVND (reference sequence). Losses at the gene ends were 7 bases for V and 5 bases for J; bases not matched to a gene: 4. The CDR3 sequence is CASMRTGGNEKLFF. Here the CDR3 DNA reads TGTGCCAGTATGCGGACAGGGGGAAATGAAAAACTGTTTTTT.

The chain joins TRBV25-1 to TRBJ2-1, with 8 bases aligning to TRBD2. V lost 8 bases, J lost 8 bases, and 11 bases stayed unmatched. CDR1 is MGHDK, CDR2 SYGVNS, per germline. This CDR3 has 14 amino acids. DNA of the CDR3: TGTGCCAGCGGCCCCGGGACTAGGAAGGATGAGCAGTTCTTC. This sequence encodes CASGPGTRKDEQFF.

V and J are TRBV28 and TRBJ2-7; D remains ambiguous. V was trimmed by 2 bases and J by 4 bases, leaving 3 bases between them. The CDR3 sequence is 11 residues long. The germline V gene has CDR1 MDHEN and CDR2 SYDVKM. The CDR3 DNA reads TGTGCCAGCAGTTTAACATACGAGCAGTACTTC. Translating gives CASSLTYEQYF.

The chain couples TRBV2 to TRBJ1-1; the D is unclear. Germline V gene lookup returns CDR1 SNHLY and CDR2 FYNNEI. CDR3 length: 13 amino acids. Trimming stripped 5 bases from V and 5 bases from J, with 12 bases between. The DNA of the CDR3 is TGTGCCAGCAGTTCGCAGATCAAAACTGAAGCTTTCTTT. Protein product: CASSSQIKTEAFF. The entire variable domain, with the rest obtained from reference TRBV2 and TRBJ1-1, is as follows: EPEVTQTPSHQVTQMGQEVILRCVPISNHLYFYWYRQILGQKVEFLVSFYNNEISEKSEIFDDQFSVERPDGSNFTLKIRSTKLEDSAMYFCASSSQIKTEAFFGQGTRLTVV.

The V call is TRBV6-5, the J call TRBJ1-2, with a tentative D call TRBD1 (5 bases). Trimming pared 7 bases from V and 8 bases from J, leaving 20 bases between. The germline V gene has CDR1 MNHEY and CDR2 SVGAGI. This CDR3 is 14 amino acids long. The CDR3 DNA is TGTGCCAGCACCCGGCCAGGGTCCCCTAGGGGCTACACCTTC. Amino acid sequence: CASTRPGSPRGYTF.

The J gene is TRBJ2-7, the V gene TRBV6-4, with D perhaps matching TRBD2 (6 bases). Trimming took 7 bases from V and 7 from J, leaving 23 bases between them. There are 15 residues in the CDR3. Germline V gene sequence: CDR1 MRHNA, CDR2 SNTAGT. CDR3 coding DNA: TGTGCCAGCATTAGACTCGGGACTTGTTTGAGGGAGCAGTACTTC. Protein: CASIRLGTCLREQYF.